Detailed here is one T cell receptor (beta chain). The CDR3 spans 16 residues. Germline loops: CDR1 DFQATT, CDR2 SNEGSKA (reference sequence). V dropped 0 bases and J dropped 3; count of bases not matched to a gene: 4. This sample is drawn from a study of identical twins. TCRdb analysed the 5' RACE reads with MiXCR anew, one entry per CDR3 protein. This table has about 890,000 distinct CDR3 sequences, about 12% appearing once. The same data also contributed to another study, on yellow fever vaccine responses in identical twins.

The origin of this receptor is a woman aged 18-29 years in good health. The chain has TRBV20-1 and TRBJ2-1; TRBD2 agrees at 11 bases. The source material was PBMCs. CDR3 sequence (DNA): TGCAGTGCTAGAGATAGCGGGAGGGCCCGCTACAATGAGCAGTTCTTC. This gives the protein CSARDSGRARYNEQFF.